This is a list of T cell receptor beta chains from one sample in a study of response to subunit inactivated influenza vaccine. In TCRdb, the RT-PCR reads were re-called with MiXCR into one record per CDR3 protein. The data contain about 650,000 distinct CDR3 sequences, about 14% of them singletons. The sequencing used PBMCs from blood, collected 14 to 15 days before vaccination. These TCRs come from a man between 50 and 59 years old who received an inactivated influenza vaccine. CDR3s include the opening cysteine and the closing phenylalanine or tryptophan. The order of the fields is V gene, J gene, clone size, CDR3 protein. The size of a clone is reported for some rows only, either as once, few or many, or as a class for expanded clones.

TRBV28,TRBJ1-2,NA,CASSFSGTDYGYTF
TRBV12-3/TRBV12-4,TRBJ1-5,many,CASSLATGAPAQHF
TRBV5-1,TRBJ2-5,NA,CASSLLPWNPLGETQYF
TRBV7-9,TRBJ2-7,NA,CASSNTSGSSYEQYF
TRBV6-1,TRBJ2-7,NA,CASSHGLPGSYEQYF
TRBV20-1,TRBJ1-5,few,CSVDSNQPQHF
TRBV5-1,TRBJ1-1,many,CASSLDSRVAEAFF
TRBV5-1,TRBJ2-3,NA,CASSTGRMSTDTQYF
TRBV20-1,TRBJ2-5,few,CSARDGRGETQYF
TRBV29-1,TRBJ2-7,NA,CSASGGRGGEQYF
TRBV5-1,TRBJ2-1,few,CASSLAGGDDEQFF
TRBV7-2,TRBJ2-1,few,CASSPAGREGRYNEQFF
TRBV2,TRBJ2-2,NA,CASSSEQPGELFF
TRBV10-3,TRBJ1-1,few,CATRRPGDTEAFF
TRBV5-1,TRBJ2-2,NA,CASSASYPGELFF
TRBV5-1,TRBJ2-1,few,CASSLVAGFSYNEQFF
TRBV29-1,TRBJ2-1,few,CSVEMGGVHEQFF
TRBV6-2/TRBV6-3,TRBJ2-7,few,CASSYGGVPYEQYF
TRBV7-9,TRBJ1-1,NA,CASSFVRGPTEAFF
TRBV20-1,TRBJ2-7,few,CSPVGPFTYEQYF
TRBV7-2,TRBJ2-1,few,CASSVGLAYNEQFF
TRBV10-3,TRBJ2-3,few,CATCVSPQTGTDTQYF
TRBV5-1,TRBJ1-4,NA,CASSISQGTNEKLFF
TRBV29-1,TRBJ2-1,few,CSVEDDGARGYNEQFF
TRBV20-1,TRBJ2-1,NA,CSARTGTSGWYNEQFF
TRBV18,TRBJ2-4,few,CASSPEGPVDIQYF
TRBV7-9,TRBJ2-2,NA,CASSLAPLFF
TRBV7-2,TRBJ2-3,few,CASSLQGQGTDTQYF
TRBV7-6,TRBJ2-1,NA,CASSLEGDGAGEQFF
TRBV5-1,TRBJ2-1,few,CASSLRQGKGEQFF
TRBV12-3/TRBV12-4,TRBJ2-7,many,CASGTRYEQYF
TRBV12-3/TRBV12-4,TRBJ2-4,few,CASRFKNIQYF
TRBV6-2/TRBV6-3,TRBJ1-2,many,CASSYLDTNYGYTF
TRBV15,TRBJ2-7,NA,CATSNGGSSYEQYF
TRBV7-8,TRBJ1-3,few,CASSLAIGVSGNTIYF
TRBV6-5,TRBJ2-7,few,CASSLTGTSGGHSYEQYF
TRBV3-1,TRBJ2-1,NA,CASSRPGTRLNEQFF
TRBV7-9,TRBJ2-2,many,CASSLGSGNTGELFF
TRBV18,TRBJ2-1,few,CASSPWGDEQFF
TRBV7-2,TRBJ1-5,many,CASSLSGTSNQPQHF
TRBV29-1,TRBJ1-1,NA,CSVAEGRDTEAFF